A selection of T cell receptor beta chains follows, all from one sample in a study of T cell changes during pregnancy in multiple sclerosis. Profiling relied on immunoSEQ multiplex PCR, and the TCRdb table lists in-frame clones only, not all of them. The sample carries roughly 49,000 clones, about 90% recorded once. Sequencing used CD4+ T cells from peripheral blood mononuclear cells, obtained in the second trimester of pregnancy. The receptors here all came from a female donor in good health, enrolled as a control in a pregnancy study. Each CDR3 is given with its conserved first and last residue. Fields, in order: V gene, clone size, D gene, J gene, CDR3 DNA, CDR3 protein. D genes are given only for firm matches. Rows may omit the clone size; those that give it use once, few, many or a size class.

V gene: TRBV5-1; clone size: NA; D gene: NA; J gene: TRBJ1-6; CDR3 DNA: TGCGCCAGCAGTCAACAGGCGACGGATTCACCCCTCCACTTT; CDR3 protein: CASSQQATDSPLHF
V gene: TRBV29-1; clone size: NA; D gene: NA; J gene: TRBJ1-1; CDR3 DNA: TGCAGCGTTGAAGAGACAGGCTCCCTGAACACTGAAGCTTTCTTT; CDR3 protein: CSVEETGSLNTEAFF
V gene: TRBV16; clone size: once; D gene: NA; J gene: TRBJ2-5; CDR3 DNA: TGTGCCAGCAGCCAATCGTCGAGATACCAAGAGACCCAGTACTTC; CDR3 protein: CASSQSSRYQETQYF
V gene: TRBV2; clone size: NA; D gene: TRBD2; J gene: TRBJ2-1; CDR3 DNA: TGTGCCAGCAAGCGAGCGGGGGGGCTCCATGAGCAGTTCTTC; CDR3 protein: CASKRAGGLHEQFF
V gene: TRBV4-3; clone size: NA; D gene: NA; J gene: TRBJ2-3; CDR3 DNA: TGCGCCAGCAGCCAAGATCGCGGGGGCACAGATACGCAGTATTTT; CDR3 protein: CASSQDRGGTDTQYF
V gene: TRBV9; clone size: NA; D gene: NA; J gene: TRBJ2-3; CDR3 DNA: TGTGCCAGCAGCCCCCAGGCCCAAAGCACAGATACGCAGTATTTT; CDR3 protein: CASSPQAQSTDTQYF
V gene: TRBV7-8; clone size: NA; D gene: NA; J gene: TRBJ1-6; CDR3 DNA: TGTGCCAGCAGCTCCCTCCAAACACAGGGATGGAATTCACCCCTCCACTTT; CDR3 protein: CASSSLQTQGWNSPLHF
V gene: TRBV6-5; clone size: once; D gene: TRBD1; J gene: TRBJ1-6; CDR3 DNA: TGTGCCAGCAGTGGCTCCAGGGGGTCCAATTCACCCCTCCACTTT; CDR3 protein: CASSGSRGSNSPLHF
V gene: TRBV5-4; clone size: NA; D gene: TRBD1; J gene: TRBJ2-5; CDR3 DNA: TGTGCCAGCAGCTCCGCGGACAGGGGGTACCAAGAGACCCAGTACTTC; CDR3 protein: CASSSADRGYQETQYF
V gene: TRBV6-5; clone size: NA; D gene: NA; J gene: TRBJ1-2; CDR3 DNA: TGTGCCAGCAGTTACCTTCCGGGACTCGAGGGGTATGGCTACACCTTC; CDR3 protein: CASSYLPGLEGYGYTF
V gene: TRBV7-9; clone size: NA; D gene: TRBD1; J gene: TRBJ1-1; CDR3 DNA: TGTGCCAGCAGCTTAGTTAGGGGGCGGGGGAACACTGAAGCTTTCTTT; CDR3 protein: CASSLVRGRGNTEAFF
V gene: TRBV6-5; clone size: NA; D gene: TRBD1; J gene: TRBJ1-4; CDR3 DNA: TGTGCCAGCAGTCGCTCCGGGACAGGCAATGAAAAACTGTTTTTT; CDR3 protein: CASSRSGTGNEKLFF
V gene: TRBV5-1; clone size: once; D gene: TRBD1; J gene: TRBJ1-2; CDR3 DNA: TGCGCCAGCAGTCCCGGGACAGGGATGCATTACTACACCTTC; CDR3 protein: CASSPGTGMHYYTF
V gene: TRBV14; clone size: NA; D gene: NA; J gene: TRBJ1-1; CDR3 DNA: TGTGCCAGCAGCCGACTGAAGGAGAACACTGAAGCTTTCTTT; CDR3 protein: CASSRLKENTEAFF
V gene: TRBV28; clone size: NA; D gene: TRBD1; J gene: TRBJ1-5; CDR3 DNA: TGTGCCAGCAGTGTAGTAGGGACAGGTATCTTCCATAGCAATCAGCCCCAGCATTTT; CDR3 protein: CASSVVGTGIFHSNQPQHF
V gene: TRBV6-5; clone size: NA; D gene: TRBD1; J gene: TRBJ1-1; CDR3 DNA: TGTGCCAGCAGACAACAGGGGTCGAACACTGAAGCTTTCTTT; CDR3 protein: CASRQQGSNTEAFF
V gene: TRBV6-5; clone size: NA; D gene: NA; J gene: TRBJ1-1; CDR3 DNA: TGTGCCAGCAGCCCGGGAACGGCTCCTGAAGCTTTCTTT; CDR3 protein: CASSPGTAPEAFF
V gene: TRBV21-1; clone size: NA; D gene: NA; J gene: TRBJ1-1; CDR3 DNA: TGTGCCAGCAGGACTTTAGAGGGGGCTAACACTGAAGCTTTCTTT; CDR3 protein: CASRTLEGANTEAFF
V gene: TRBV7-8; clone size: NA; D gene: TRBD2; J gene: TRBJ2-1; CDR3 DNA: TGTGCCAGCAGCTCTCGGGGGGTCTACAATGAGCAGTTCTTC; CDR3 protein: CASSSRGVYNEQFF
V gene: TRBV30; clone size: NA; D gene: TRBD1; J gene: TRBJ2-7; CDR3 DNA: TGTGCCTGGAGTAACGTTGGAGGGACAGGGACCTACGAGCAGTACTTC; CDR3 protein: CAWSNVGGTGTYEQYF
V gene: TRBV4-1; clone size: NA; D gene: TRBD1; J gene: TRBJ1-2; CDR3 DNA: TGCGCCAGCAGCCAAGCCGGACAGGGGGGGTATGGCTACACCTTC; CDR3 protein: CASSQAGQGGYGYTF
V gene: TRBV6-6; clone size: NA; D gene: TRBD2; J gene: TRBJ2-7; CDR3 DNA: TGTGCCAGCAGTCGGGGGGTTGAGGGGAGTTACGAGCAGTACTTC; CDR3 protein: CASSRGVEGSYEQYF
V gene: TRBV7-6; clone size: NA; D gene: TRBD1; J gene: TRBJ1-2; CDR3 DNA: TGTGCCAGCAGCCCCTACACTAATACAGGGGGCGGCTACACCTTC; CDR3 protein: CASSPYTNTGGGYTF
V gene: TRBV30; clone size: NA; D gene: NA; J gene: TRBJ2-7; CDR3 DNA: TGTGCCTGGAGTTCCAGTTCCTACGAGCAGTACTTC; CDR3 protein: CAWSSSSYEQYF
V gene: TRBV15; clone size: NA; D gene: NA; J gene: TRBJ2-3; CDR3 DNA: TGTGCCACCAGCAGAGAACAGAGCTACGCAGATACGCAGTATTTT; CDR3 protein: CATSREQSYADTQYF
V gene: TRBV30; clone size: NA; D gene: TRBD1; J gene: TRBJ1-2; CDR3 DNA: TGTGCCTGGGTAATCCCCGGGGACAGGAATGGCTACACCTTC; CDR3 protein: CAWVIPGDRNGYTF
V gene: TRBV27; clone size: NA; D gene: NA; J gene: TRBJ2-3; CDR3 DNA: TGTGCCAGCAGTCAGCGCGGGTTAGATACGCAGTATTTT; CDR3 protein: CASSQRGLDTQYF
V gene: TRBV4-2; clone size: NA; D gene: NA; J gene: TRBJ2-7; CDR3 DNA: TGTGCCAGCAGCCAAGATAGAGGGGGGGGTCGCGAGCAGTACTTC; CDR3 protein: CASSQDRGGGREQYF
V gene: TRBV19; clone size: NA; D gene: NA; J gene: TRBJ2-1; CDR3 DNA: TGTGCCAGTAGTAGAGGCCAGTCCCGGGGTGATGAGCAGTTCTTC; CDR3 protein: CASSRGQSRGDEQFF
V gene: TRBV4-3; clone size: NA; D gene: TRBD1; J gene: TRBJ1-1; CDR3 DNA: TGCGCCAGCAGCCAACCCGGGACAGGGGAGGTTTTCTTT; CDR3 protein: CASSQPGTGEVFF
V gene: TRBV13; clone size: NA; D gene: TRBD1; J gene: TRBJ2-3; CDR3 DNA: TGTGCCAGCAGCTCAGTCCCGGGACAGGGGAACGGGGGCACAGATACGCAGTATTTT; CDR3 protein: CASSSVPGQGNGGTDTQYF
V gene: TRBV27; clone size: NA; D gene: NA; J gene: TRBJ1-1; CDR3 DNA: TGTGCCAGCAGACTGACCACAGGGTTAGCTTTCTTT; CDR3 protein: CASRLTTGLAFF
V gene: TRBV10-3; clone size: NA; D gene: NA; J gene: TRBJ2-1; CDR3 DNA: TGTGCCATCAGTGAGTTAGGGGGGGGCGCCTCCAATGAGCAGTTCTTC; CDR3 protein: CAISELGGGASNEQFF
V gene: TRBV29-1; clone size: NA; D gene: NA; J gene: TRBJ1-2; CDR3 DNA: TGCAGCGCCGGACAGAACTATGGCTACACCTTC; CDR3 protein: CSAGQNYGYTF
V gene: TRBV30; clone size: NA; D gene: TRBD1; J gene: TRBJ1-6; CDR3 DNA: TGTGCCTGGAGTGTAGACAGGGGCTATAATTCACCCCTCCACTTT; CDR3 protein: CAWSVDRGYNSPLHF
V gene: TRBV30; clone size: NA; D gene: NA; J gene: TRBJ2-7; CDR3 DNA: TGTGCCTGGAGGGAACCGGGAGAGGATTACGAGCAGTACTTC; CDR3 protein: CAWREPGEDYEQYF
V gene: TRBV5-1; clone size: NA; D gene: NA; J gene: TRBJ2-7; CDR3 DNA: TGCGCCAGCAGCTGGGGCCGGGACACCTACGAGCAGTACTTC; CDR3 protein: CASSWGRDTYEQYF
V gene: TRBV30; clone size: NA; D gene: TRBD1; J gene: TRBJ1-2; CDR3 DNA: TGTGCCTGGGGACAGGGATCGGTAGGCTACACCTTC; CDR3 protein: CAWGQGSVGYTF
V gene: TRBV6-1; clone size: NA; D gene: NA; J gene: TRBJ1-2; CDR3 DNA: TGTGCCAGCATCAACAACGGACAAGACTATGGCTACACCTTC; CDR3 protein: CASINNGQDYGYTF
V gene: TRBV9; clone size: NA; D gene: NA; J gene: TRBJ1-1; CDR3 DNA: TGTGCCAGCAGCGTAGCCGGGTTGAACACTGAAGCTTTCTTT; CDR3 protein: CASSVAGLNTEAFF
V gene: TRBV19; clone size: NA; D gene: TRBD1; J gene: TRBJ1-6; CDR3 DNA: TGTGCCAGTAAAAGGGGGCAGGATTCACCCCTCCACTTT; CDR3 protein: CASKRGQDSPLHF
V gene: TRBV6-5; clone size: NA; D gene: TRBD1; J gene: TRBJ1-6; CDR3 DNA: TGTGCCAGCAGTTCGGACAGGGCTCGGTCACCCCTCCACTTT; CDR3 protein: CASSSDRARSPLHF
V gene: TRBV28; clone size: NA; D gene: NA; J gene: TRBJ1-6; CDR3 DNA: TGTGCCAGCAGTACGACTCCAATTAATTCACCCCTCCACTTT; CDR3 protein: CASSTTPINSPLHF
V gene: TRBV21-1; clone size: NA; D gene: NA; J gene: TRBJ1-4; CDR3 DNA: TGTGCTCTAGAAAAACTGTTTTTT; CDR3 protein: CALEKLFF
V gene: TRBV7-3; clone size: NA; D gene: TRBD2; J gene: TRBJ2-1; CDR3 DNA: TGTGCCAGCGGCATAGCGGGGGAACAGTTCTTC; CDR3 protein: CASGIAGEQFF
V gene: TRBV11-2; clone size: once; D gene: NA; J gene: TRBJ2-7; CDR3 DNA: TGTGCCAGCAGCCCCCCGGGAATAAGCTCCTACGAGCAGTACTTC; CDR3 protein: CASSPPGISSYEQYF
V gene: TRBV10-3; clone size: once; D gene: NA; J gene: TRBJ1-1; CDR3 DNA: TGTGCCTCAGAAAGGAGGGAGAACACTGAAGCTTTCTTT; CDR3 protein: CASERRENTEAFF
V gene: TRBV2; clone size: NA; D gene: NA; J gene: TRBJ1-1; CDR3 DNA: TGTGCCAGCAGGGACCCGGGCTTGCGGGATACTGAAGCTTTCTTT; CDR3 protein: CASRDPGLRDTEAFF
V gene: TRBV18; clone size: NA; D gene: NA; J gene: TRBJ1-1; CDR3 DNA: TGTGCCAGCTCACCACAATCAGAGAACACTGAAGCTTTCTTT; CDR3 protein: CASSPQSENTEAFF
V gene: TRBV5-6; clone size: NA; D gene: TRBD2; J gene: TRBJ2-5; CDR3 DNA: TGTGCCAGCACCAAAGGACTAGCGGGGGGGCAAGAGACCCAGTACTTC; CDR3 protein: CASTKGLAGGQETQYF
V gene: TRBV10-2; clone size: NA; D gene: TRBD1; J gene: TRBJ1-3; CDR3 DNA: TGCGCCAGCACCGAGGGGGCGCGAGGAAACACCATATATTTT; CDR3 protein: CASTEGARGNTIYF
V gene: TRBV19; clone size: NA; D gene: TRBD1; J gene: TRBJ2-7; CDR3 DNA: TGTGCCAGTAGTATAATTGGGACAGGGTCTTACTACGAGCAGTACTTC; CDR3 protein: CASSIIGTGSYYEQYF
V gene: TRBV30; clone size: NA; D gene: NA; J gene: TRBJ2-7; CDR3 DNA: TGTGCCTGGAGTGTAAGGGGAAACGAGCAGTACTTC; CDR3 protein: CAWSVRGNEQYF
V gene: TRBV19; clone size: NA; D gene: NA; J gene: TRBJ1-5; CDR3 DNA: TGTGCCACCTCAGAGGGCCGGGATCAGCCCCAGCATTTT; CDR3 protein: CATSEGRDQPQHF
V gene: TRBV7-9; clone size: NA; D gene: TRBD2; J gene: TRBJ2-3; CDR3 DNA: TGTGCCAGCAGCTTAGGAGCGGGGGCCCCGGGAGATACGCAGTATTTT; CDR3 protein: CASSLGAGAPGDTQYF
V gene: TRBV11-3; clone size: NA; D gene: TRBD1; J gene: TRBJ1-1; CDR3 DNA: TGTGCCAGCAGCTTCCGACAGGGGAACACTGAAGCTTTCTTT; CDR3 protein: CASSFRQGNTEAFF
V gene: TRBV11-3; clone size: NA; D gene: NA; J gene: TRBJ2-2; CDR3 DNA: TGTGCCAGCAGCTTCCGGGGGACCGGGGAGCTGTTTTTT; CDR3 protein: CASSFRGTGELFF
V gene: TRBV18; clone size: NA; D gene: NA; J gene: TRBJ1-1; CDR3 DNA: TGTGCCAGCTCACCGAGGATCCCGAGCACGGACACTGAAGCTTTCTTT; CDR3 protein: CASSPRIPSTDTEAFF